This paragraph reports one T cell receptor (beta chain). What it binds is not known. Germline CDR1 reads SGHRS; CDR2 reads YFSETQ. V was clipped by 0 bases and J by 0 bases; unmatched bases: 9. The CDR3 contains 18 residues. The data derive from a study of beta chain features in type 1 diabetes. Study conclusions and caveats: In comparison with healthy donors, patients had naive, central memory and Treg TCRB repertoires that appeared more similar. Moderately but significantly shorter TCRB CDR3s were found in Type 1 diabetes patients in all four CD4+ subsets.

Expressed TCRB transcripts were sequenced after all isolated RNA was converted to cDNA. This table comes from immunoSEQ multiplex PCR, and its TCRdb copy is limited to in-frame clones, with some not included. The sample has about 170,000 clones; 7% to 9% are singletons. The genes are TRBV5-1 and TRBJ1-3, with 7 bases fitting TRBD1. This clonotype originated in a young man with type 1 diabetes. The sample was central memory CD4+ T cells from blood. This CDR3 reads CASSLESLDRRSGNTIYF. The CDR3 DNA follows: TGCGCCAGCAGCTTGGAGAGCCTGGACAGGCGCTCTGGAAACACCATATATTTT.